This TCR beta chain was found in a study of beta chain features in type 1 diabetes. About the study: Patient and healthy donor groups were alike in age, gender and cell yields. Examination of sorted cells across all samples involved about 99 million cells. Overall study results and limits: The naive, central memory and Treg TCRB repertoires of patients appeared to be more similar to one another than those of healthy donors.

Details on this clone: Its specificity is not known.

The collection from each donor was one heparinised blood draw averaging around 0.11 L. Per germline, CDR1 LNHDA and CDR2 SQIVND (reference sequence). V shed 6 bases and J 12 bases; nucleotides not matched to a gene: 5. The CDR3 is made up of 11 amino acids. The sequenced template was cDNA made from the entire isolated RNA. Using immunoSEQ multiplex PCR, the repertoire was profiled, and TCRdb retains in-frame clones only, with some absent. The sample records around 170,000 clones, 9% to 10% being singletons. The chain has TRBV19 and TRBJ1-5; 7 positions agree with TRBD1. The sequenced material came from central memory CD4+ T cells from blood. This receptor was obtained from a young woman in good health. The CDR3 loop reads CASSQTGSQHF. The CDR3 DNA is TGTGCCAGTAGCCAGACAGGGAGCCAGCATTTT.